These T cell receptor beta chains were read from a single sample in a study of PD-1 blockade in mismatch repair-deficient tumors. Sequencing was performed with immunoSEQ multiplex PCR; in TCRdb, only in-frame clones are kept and a portion is missing. The sample carries roughly 130,000 clones, approximately 91% recorded once. The sample in question was peripheral blood, obtained approximately 73 weeks after starting pembrolizumab. These TCRs come from an adult with mismatch repair-deficient cancer. The CDR3 runs from the conserved cysteine through the conserved F or W. The order of the fields is CDR3 DNA, CDR3 protein, D gene, V gene, J gene, clone size. A D gene is named only where the DNA matches it firmly. Rows give clone size only sometimes, using once, few, many, or a class for an expanded clone.

CDR3nt: TGTGCCAGCAGCTTAGGCGGGGACGAGCAGTACTTC
CDR3aa: CASSLGGDEQYF
d_gene: -
v_gene: TRBV13
j_gene: TRBJ2-7
abundance: -

CDR3nt: TGCGCCAGCAGCGGCGGGACAGCCTACGAGCAGTACTTC
CDR3aa: CASSGGTAYEQYF
d_gene: -
v_gene: TRBV5-1
j_gene: TRBJ2-7
abundance: -

CDR3nt: TGTGCCAGCAGCCCCCCCCTCGAATACGGGGAGCTGTTTTTT
CDR3aa: CASSPPLEYGELFF
d_gene: -
v_gene: TRBV7-6
j_gene: TRBJ2-2
abundance: -

CDR3nt: TGTGCCAGTAGGTGGGGGCCAGGCCCAATAATGGAAAAACTGTTTTTT
CDR3aa: CASRWGPGPIMEKLFF
d_gene: -
v_gene: TRBV9
j_gene: TRBJ1-4
abundance: -

CDR3nt: TGTGCCAGCAGCTTTGGGACAGGGCGAACCGGGGAGCTGTTTTTT
CDR3aa: CASSFGTGRTGELFF
d_gene: TRBD1
v_gene: TRBV7-6
j_gene: TRBJ2-2
abundance: -

CDR3nt: TGTGCCAGCAGTGAGGATTCTAGCACAGGCGTTGCGAGCAAGCCCCAGCATTTT
CDR3aa: CASSEDSSTGVASKPQHF
d_gene: -
v_gene: TRBV6-1
j_gene: TRBJ1-5
abundance: -

CDR3nt: TGTGCCACCAGCAGAGACGGGGACCCTTCGAATGAGCAGTTCTTC
CDR3aa: CATSRDGDPSNEQFF
d_gene: -
v_gene: TRBV15
j_gene: TRBJ2-1
abundance: -

CDR3nt: TGCAGCGTCCGGACGGAGGGAAAACTGTTTTTT
CDR3aa: CSVRTEGKLFF
d_gene: -
v_gene: TRBV29-1
j_gene: TRBJ1-4
abundance: -

CDR3nt: TGTGCCAGCAAAAGTTTGGACAGGGCGAAGGAGACCCAGTACTTC
CDR3aa: CASKSLDRAKETQYF
d_gene: TRBD1
v_gene: TRBV6-6
j_gene: TRBJ2-5
abundance: -

CDR3nt: TGTGCCAGCTTCTCAGGAGACAGCAATCAGCCCCAGCATTTT
CDR3aa: CASFSGDSNQPQHF
d_gene: -
v_gene: TRBV6-4
j_gene: TRBJ1-5
abundance: -

CDR3nt: TGTGCCAGTAGGCGGACAGGGGTTCCCGGGGAGCTGTTTTTT
CDR3aa: CASRRTGVPGELFF
d_gene: TRBD1
v_gene: TRBV19
j_gene: TRBJ2-2
abundance: -

CDR3nt: TGTGCCAGCTCACCGGTTGGGACTAGCCTCCAAGAGACCCAGTACTTC
CDR3aa: CASSPVGTSLQETQYF
d_gene: TRBD2
v_gene: TRBV18
j_gene: TRBJ2-5
abundance: -

CDR3nt: TGTGCCAGCAGCCGAACGCCGGGACTAGCGGTGAACACCGGGGAGCTGTTTTTT
CDR3aa: CASSRTPGLAVNTGELFF
d_gene: TRBD2
v_gene: TRBV7-2
j_gene: TRBJ2-2
abundance: -

CDR3nt: TGCGCCAGCAGCCAAACAACTGGGCTAGCGGGGGACAATGAGCAGTTCTTC
CDR3aa: CASSQTTGLAGDNEQFF
d_gene: TRBD2
v_gene: TRBV4-3
j_gene: TRBJ2-1
abundance: -

CDR3nt: TGCGCCAGCAGCTTGGAGTCCTCCCCTGAAGCTTTCTTT
CDR3aa: CASSLESSPEAFF
d_gene: -
v_gene: TRBV5-1
j_gene: TRBJ1-1
abundance: -

CDR3nt: TGTGCCAGCAGATACAGCCTGGGGACTGAAGCTTTCTTT
CDR3aa: CASRYSLGTEAFF
d_gene: -
v_gene: TRBV27
j_gene: TRBJ1-1
abundance: -

CDR3nt: TGTGCCAGCAGTCCGCCGGGACAGGGGTCCTACGAGCAGTACTTC
CDR3aa: CASSPPGQGSYEQYF
d_gene: TRBD1
v_gene: TRBV6-5
j_gene: TRBJ2-7
abundance: few

CDR3nt: TGTGCCAGCAGCCAAGAGGGACAGGGCAATCAGCCCCAGCATTTT
CDR3aa: CASSQEGQGNQPQHF
d_gene: TRBD1
v_gene: TRBV5-4
j_gene: TRBJ1-5
abundance: -

CDR3nt: TGTGCCACCGGGACAGGGAGCTCCTACGAGCAGTACTTC
CDR3aa: CATGTGSSYEQYF
d_gene: TRBD1
v_gene: TRBV15
j_gene: TRBJ2-7
abundance: once

CDR3nt: TGTGCCAGCAGTTTACTTGAGACCCAGTACTTC
CDR3aa: CASSLLETQYF
d_gene: -
v_gene: TRBV28
j_gene: TRBJ2-5
abundance: -

CDR3nt: TGCGCCAGCAGCCTATATAATGAGCAGTTCTTC
CDR3aa: CASSLYNEQFF
d_gene: -
v_gene: TRBV23-1
j_gene: TRBJ2-1
abundance: -

CDR3nt: TGTGCCAGCACCGAGGGACAGAGCACAGATACGCAGTATTTT
CDR3aa: CASTEGQSTDTQYF
d_gene: TRBD1
v_gene: TRBV5-6
j_gene: TRBJ2-3
abundance: -

CDR3nt: TGTGCCAGCAGTTTAACGACAGGGAGAGCCTACGAGCAGTACTTC
CDR3aa: CASSLTTGRAYEQYF
d_gene: TRBD1
v_gene: TRBV27
j_gene: TRBJ2-7
abundance: once

CDR3nt: TGTGCCAGCACCGAGGGGGTCTCTGGGGCCAACGTCCTGACTTTC
CDR3aa: CASTEGVSGANVLTF
d_gene: -
v_gene: TRBV2
j_gene: TRBJ2-6
abundance: -

CDR3nt: TGTGCCAGCAGTTCAAGTTCAGGTTCCAGGGCCTACGAGCAGTACTTC
CDR3aa: CASSSSSGSRAYEQYF
d_gene: -
v_gene: TRBV27
j_gene: TRBJ2-7
abundance: -

CDR3nt: TGTGCCAGCAGTTACTCGAGGGCAGGGGATGGCTACACCTTC
CDR3aa: CASSYSRAGDGYTF
d_gene: -
v_gene: TRBV6-5
j_gene: TRBJ1-2
abundance: -

CDR3nt: TGTGCCTGGATGCGGCAGGGAATGACCTATGGCTACACCTTC
CDR3aa: CAWMRQGMTYGYTF
d_gene: -
v_gene: TRBV30
j_gene: TRBJ1-2
abundance: few

CDR3nt: TGTGCCAGCAGCTCGTACTCGGACAGGGTAGGGTACTTC
CDR3aa: CASSSYSDRVGYF
d_gene: TRBD1
v_gene: TRBV7-2
j_gene: TRBJ2-7
abundance: -

CDR3nt: TGCGCCAGCAGCCTAACAGGGGAGTATGGCTACACCTTC
CDR3aa: CASSLTGEYGYTF
d_gene: TRBD1
v_gene: TRBV5-1
j_gene: TRBJ1-2
abundance: -

CDR3nt: TGTGCCAGCAGTTTATTTAGGTTCACAGATACGCAGTATTTT
CDR3aa: CASSLFRFTDTQYF
d_gene: -
v_gene: TRBV28
j_gene: TRBJ2-3
abundance: -

CDR3nt: TGTGCCAGCAGTGAACAGGGGGCAATAACAGATACGCAGTATTTT
CDR3aa: CASSEQGAITDTQYF
d_gene: TRBD1
v_gene: TRBV6-1
j_gene: TRBJ2-3
abundance: -

CDR3nt: TGTGCCATCAGTGAGTCCGGGGTCGAGCAGTACTTC
CDR3aa: CAISESGVEQYF
d_gene: -
v_gene: TRBV10-3
j_gene: TRBJ2-7
abundance: -

CDR3nt: TGTGCCAGCGGGTCACAGCACACTCAAGAGACCCAGTACTTC
CDR3aa: CASGSQHTQETQYF
d_gene: -
v_gene: TRBV6-5
j_gene: TRBJ2-5
abundance: -

CDR3nt: TGTGCCAGCAGCTCTTCCCCCGATACGCAGTATTTT
CDR3aa: CASSSSPDTQYF
d_gene: -
v_gene: TRBV11-2
j_gene: TRBJ2-3
abundance: -

CDR3nt: TGTGCCAGCAGCTTAGGAGGGTTAGGATACGAGCAGTACTTC
CDR3aa: CASSLGGLGYEQYF
d_gene: -
v_gene: TRBV7-9
j_gene: TRBJ2-7
abundance: -

CDR3nt: TGTGCCAGCAGCTTCCAGGGCCTCAATCAGCCCCAGCATTTT
CDR3aa: CASSFQGLNQPQHF
d_gene: -
v_gene: TRBV5-6
j_gene: TRBJ1-5
abundance: few